This T cell receptor beta chain derives from a study of T cells in Graves' hyperthyroidism and ophthalmopathy. V lost 0 bases, J lost 1 base, and 2 bases lay in between. This CDR3 comprises 12 residues. The germline V gene has CDR1 GTSNPN and CDR2 SVGIG (reference sequence). Researchers took RNA transcripts and amplified the TCR beta CDR3 regions from them. During a first-round RT-PCR of the TCR CDR3, the HTBI primer set was used. TCRdb re-called the multiplex PCR reads with MiXCR, one entry per CDR3 protein. The table records about 640,000 distinct CDR3 sequences, less than 25% of them present only once. This clonotype was counted at least ten times. Clinical symptoms, serum thyroxine and TRAb, thyroid ultrasound and orbital computed tomography were used for the diagnoses.

The gene calls are TRBV30 and TRBJ2-3; D not resolved. The receptor was isolated from a man under 40 with Graves' ophthalmopathy. The specimen was blood. CDR3 sequence: CAWSVGTDTQYF. DNA of the CDR3: TGTGCCTGGAGTGTGGGCACAGATACGCAGTATTTT. Variable domain in full (rest from reference TRBV30 and TRBJ2-3): SQTIHQWPATLVQPVGSPLSLECTVEGTSNPNLYWYRQAAGRGLQLLFYSVGIGQISSEVPQNLSASRPQDRQFILSSKKLLLSDSGFYLCAWSVGTDTQYFGPGTRLTVL.